A single sample gave rise to the 17 T cell receptor beta chains below, sequenced in a study of control samples from healthy donors and cancer patients. Data came from immunoSEQ multiplex PCR; TCRdb stores just in-frame clones and leaves some out. This table has approximately 27,000 clones, 70% to 90% appearing once. The material sequenced was PBMCs. The receptors come from a woman aged 55-69 years with head and neck cancer.

The genes are TRBV6-6 and TRBJ1-5; D is possibly TRBD1 (5 bases). Trimming cost V 0 bases and J 7 bases, with 16 bases left between them. The CDR3 spans 16 residues. Looked up from germline, CDR1 is MNHNY and CDR2 is SVGAGI (reference sequence). This chain's CDR3 is CASSYSRRDASQPQHF. The CDR3 nucleotides are TGTGCCAGCAGTTACTCGAGACGGGACGCCTCACAGCCCCAGCATTTT.

This rearrangement joins TRBV6-6 to TRBJ1-3, with TRBD1 identical over 9 bases. CDR1 MNHNY and CDR2 SVGAGI come from the germline V gene (reference sequence). Losses at the gene ends were 2 bases for V and 4 bases for J; bases not matched to a gene: 0. The CDR3 extends over 14 amino acids. The CDR3 region is CASSYGQGGNTIYF. In DNA, the CDR3 is TGTGCCAGCAGTTACGGACAGGGGGGAAACACCATATATTTT.

CDR3 in amino acids: CASSMGTENTGELFF. The CDR3 DNA follows: TGTGCCAGTAGTATGGGGACAGAGAACACCGGGGAGCTGTTTTTT. The V gene is TRBV19, the J gene TRBJ2-2; 7 positions match TRBD1. The J segment lost 1 base and the V segment lost 3 bases, leaving 2 bases of the junction unmatched. This CDR3 comprises 15 residues. CDR1 is LNHDA and CDR2 is SQIVND in the germline V gene (reference sequence).

This rearrangement joins TRBV19 to TRBJ1-5, with 7 bases that match TRBD1. V lost 0 bases to trimming and J lost 2 bases; unmatched junction nucleotides: 4. CDR3 size: 16 residues. Looked up from germline, CDR1 is LNHDA and CDR2 is SQIVND (reference sequence). DNA for the CDR3: TGTGCCAGTAGTATAGAACACAGGGGTGGCAATCAGCCCCAGCATTTT. Translating it yields CASSIEHRGGNQPQHF.

CDR3 nucleotides: TGTGCCAGCAGTGAAAGTGGGGGTGTGGGCAATCAGCCCCAGCATTTT. It specifies CASSESGGVGNQPQHF. V usage is TRBV6-1 and J usage is TRBJ1-5; possibly TRBD1 for D (5 bases). CDR3 length equals 16 residues. Germline V gene lookup returns CDR1 MNHNS and CDR2 SASEGT. V shed 2 bases and J shed 2 bases, with 13 bases lying between them.

V gene TRBV7-9 combines with J gene TRBJ2-1; D is perhaps TRBD1 or TRBD2 (5 bases each). The CDR3 is 15 amino acids. CDR1 is SEHNR, CDR2 FQNEAQ, per germline (reference sequence). V was pared by 5 bases and J by 6 bases, with 17 bases between. CDR3 protein: CASSPGTSSTNEQFF. For the CDR3, the DNA is TGTGCCAGCAGCCCTGGGACCAGCAGTACCAATGAGCAGTTCTTC.

This clone was counted between two and nine times. The V call is TRBV5-1, the J call TRBJ1-1, with TRBD1 matching over 9 bases. V lost 0 bases and J lost 12; bases outside the gene matches: 3. CDR1 and CDR2 from the germline V gene are SGHRS and YFSETQ. The CDR3 runs 12 residues. CDR3 coding DNA: TGCGCCAGCAGCTTGGAGGGACAGGGAACTTTCTTT. This codes for CASSLEGQGTFF.

This clone is a singleton in its sample. The genes are TRBV6-2 or TRBV6-3 and TRBJ1-1, with unresolved D. The CDR3 totals 11 residues. Germline V gene data show CDR1 as MNHEY and CDR2 as SVGEGT. V lost 2 bases and J lost 3, with 1 base in between. CDR3 amino acids: CASSYDTEAFF. CDR3 DNA: TGTGCCAGCAGTTACGACACTGAAGCTTTCTTT.

V is TRBV6-5 and J is TRBJ1-5, with TRBD1 matching 9 bases. Trimming cost V 2 bases and J 2 bases; bases outside gene matches: 4. The CDR3 loop spans 16 amino acids. CDR1 MNHEY and CDR2 SVGAGI come from the germline V gene. In DNA form, the CDR3 reads TGTGCCAGCAGTTACGACAGGGGGAAGGGCAATCAGCCCCAGCATTTT. Translation: CASSYDRGKGNQPQHF.

The chain joins TRBV11-2 to TRBJ1-1; D ambiguous. The CDR3 covers 13 residues. From germline, CDR1 is SGHAT and CDR2 FQNNGV. Trimming cost V 1 base and J 1 base, with 4 bases left between them. Here the CDR3 reads CASSLVPNTEAFF. The CDR3, as DNA: TGTGCCAGCAGCTTAGTACCGAACACTGAAGCTTTCTTT.

The rearrangement joins TRBV5-6 to TRBJ2-1; 7 bases align to TRBD2. With V trimmed by 0 bases and J by 4 bases, 7 bases remained unmatched. The germline V gene encodes CDR1 SGHDT and CDR2 YYEEEE. The CDR3 is made up of 16 amino acids. The CDR3 nucleotides read TGTGCCAGCAGCTTGGTGCGGGAGCCGTTGTACAATGAGCAGTTCTTC. This codes for CASSLVREPLYNEQFF.

This clone was counted once. The chain has TRBV18 and TRBJ2-7; D possibly uses TRBD1 or TRBD2 (5 bases each). Germline V gives CDR1 KGHSH, CDR2 LQKENI. The CDR3 is 13 residues long. The ends were cut back, 2 bases at V and 1 base at J, with 6 bases in the middle. The CDR3 is CASSPGGSYEQYF. CDR3 in DNA: TGTGCCAGCTCACCAGGGGGATCCTACGAGCAGTACTTC. The full variable domain, completed using reference TRBV18 and TRBJ2-7, is NAGVMQNPRHLVRRRGQEARLRCSPMKGHSHVYWYRQLPEEGLKFMVYLQKENIIDESGMPKERFSAEFPKEGPSILRIQQVVRGDSAAYFCASSPGGSYEQYFGPGTRLTVT.

The chain recombines TRBV2 with TRBJ1-3; D gene uncertain. Germline V lookup: CDR1 SNHLY, CDR2 FYNNEI. Trimming took off 5 bases at V and 3 bases at J, with 8 bases between the two ends. The CDR3 runs 13 residues. The DNA of the CDR3 is TGTGCCAGCAGTATGGACGGTGGAAACACCATATATTTT. Translating it yields CASSMDGGNTIYF.

The chain combines TRBV10-2 with TRBJ2-2, with 8 bases matching TRBD2. CDR1 and CDR2 from the germline V gene are WSHSY and SAAADI. CDR3 length equals 15 residues. J lost 1 base, V lost 7 bases, and 5 bases had no gene match. The CDR3 region is CASKTGTRNTGELFF. The CDR3 nucleotides read TGCGCCAGCAAAACCGGGACTAGGAACACCGGGGAGCTGTTTTTT.

The chain combines TRBV24-1 with TRBJ2-3; D uncertain. Per the germline V gene, CDR1 is KGHDR and CDR2 is SFDVKD. There are 12 residues in the CDR3. V was trimmed by 0 bases and J by 5 bases, leaving 2 bases between them. The CDR3 is CATSDLGDTQYF. In DNA form, the CDR3 reads TGTGCCACCAGTGATTTGGGAGATACGCAGTATTTT.

By sample fraction, this clone is medium-sized. The chain joins TRBV5-4 to TRBJ1-2, with D possibly TRBD1 on 5 matching bases. The ends were cut back, 1 base at V and 8 bases at J, with 9 bases in the middle. This CDR3 is built from 12 residues. Germline CDR1 is SGHNT and CDR2 is YYREEE (reference sequence). The CDR3 region has the DNA TGTGCCAGCAGCTTGAGCAGGGACGGCTACACCTTC. Its protein is CASSLSRDGYTF.

The chain links TRBV7-8 to TRBJ2-7; 9 bases are shared with TRBD2. V shed 5 bases and J 6 bases; nucleotides not matched to a gene: 2. Germline V gene data show CDR1 as SGHVS and CDR2 as FQNEAQ. The CDR3 is made up of 12 amino acids. The CDR3 coding sequence is TGTGCCAGCAGCCAAGCGGGAGGCGAGCAGTACTTC. Translated, it gives CASSQAGGEQYF.